Given below is one T cell receptor beta chain in context. Antigen specificity is unknown. The data belong to a study of shared clonotypes between healthy human individuals. The study, taken as a whole, reports: Compared with memory subsets, naive subsets generally had larger estimated richness. Sharing of clonotypes among donors was expected to vary with sequencing depth.

Sorted-subset replicate PCRs used 150 to 200 ng of genomic DNA. This amount corresponded to 33,000 or so T cell genomes. In the original workflow: ImmunoSEQ output lacked quality scores and full-length reads, limiting matched filtering. Generated by immunoSEQ multiplex PCR, the TCRdb table keeps only in-frame clones and is missing some. V and J calls and clone size come straight from that table; D and trimming were deduced from the DNA. The data hold about 2.5 million clones, with about 90% observed a single time. V shed 0 bases and J shed 0 bases, with 6 bases lying between them. CDR1 is SGHAT, CDR2 FQNNGV, per germline. This CDR3 has 15 residues.

The sample taken for sequencing was naive CD4+ T cells from PBMCs. Described subset: CD45RA+ positively selected. The chain recombines TRBV11-2 with TRBJ1-3; the D is unclear. The receptor comes from a man aged 18 to 35 in good health. Some clones in this sample may be carry-over from other donors' samples. For the CDR3, the DNA is TGTGCCAGCAGCTTAGATTCTAGCTCTGGAAACACCATATATTTT. Translation gives CASSLDSSSGNTIYF.